The 25 T cell receptor beta chains given below trace back to one sample, sequenced in a study of cytomegalovirus exposure and HLA in healthy donors (dated by TCRdb to the late 2010s). Receptor amplification or capture employed the immunoSEQ multiplex PCR assay. For the multiplex PCR, a mixture combining 60 forward primers for TCR Vbeta segments and 13 reverse primers for TCR Jbeta segments was used. TCRdb limited this immuneACCESS table to in-frame rearrangements with V and J called. A share of clones is missing; checked studies link under half to unresolved V genes, and the rest is unexplained. Within this sample are 150,000 or so clones, with approximately 80% of them counted one time only. 13% to 15% of the sample lies in the top ten. The sample consisted of PBMCs. The receptors originated from a woman aged 40 to 50 in good health and CMV-seronegative.

The chain uses TRBV11-3 and TRBJ1-1; a weak D match, TRBD1 (5 bases). CDR1 SGHNT and CDR2 YENEEA come from the germline V gene. There are 18 residues in the CDR3. Between the trimmed V and J ends, which lost 5 bases and 0 bases, there was a span of 22 bases. CDR3 amino acids: CASSPVRAGPNMNTEAFF. DNA of the CDR3: TGTGCCAGCAGCCCCGTCCGGGCGGGGCCCAATATGAACACTGAAGCTTTCTTT.

The chain is built from TRBV5-1 and TRBJ2-3; 7 bases align to TRBD2. This CDR3 spans 16 amino acids. The V segment lost 0 bases and the J segment 0 bases; nucleotides outside the gene matches: 4. Germline values: CDR1 SGHRS, CDR2 YFSETQ. CDR3 nucleotide sequence: TGCGCCAGCAGCTTGGCCTTCGGGGGGAGCACAGATACGCAGTATTTT. Protein: CASSLAFGGSTDTQYF.

V usage is TRBV4-3 and J usage is TRBJ2-7; a possible D gene is TRBD2 (6 bases). Germline V CDR1 and CDR2: LGHNA, YSLEER. V was trimmed by 0 bases and J by 0 bases, leaving 18 bases between them. This CDR3 has 18 amino acids. The CDR3 nucleotides read TGCGCCAGCAGCCAAGAGCGGGTAAGGGAGGCGGACTCCTACGAGCAGTACTTC. Translation: CASSQERVREADSYEQYF.

V and J are TRBV6-5 and TRBJ2-7; no definite D call. Trimming took 6 bases from V and 4 from J, leaving 7 bases between them. In germline, CDR1 is MNHEY, CDR2 SVGAGI. CDR3 length: 11 amino acids. Here the CDR3 DNA reads TGTGCCAGCAGCTCTAATTACGAGCAGTACTTC. Its protein product is CASSSNYEQYF.

DNA for the CDR3: TGTGCCAGCAGGTCAGCAGGAGGGGGCGCTAAGGGTGGCTACACCTTC. It yields the protein CASRSAGGGAKGGYTF. The V gene is TRBV7-2, the J gene TRBJ1-2, with TRBD1 matching 7 bases. Germline assignment: CDR1 SGHTA and CDR2 FQGNSA. This CDR3 comprises 16 residues. Trimming removed 6 bases from V and 7 bases from J; junction bases left unmatched: 17.

This clone was detected only a few times. This chain uses TRBV5-1 with TRBJ2-1; 12 nucleotides agree with TRBD2. The CDR3 sequence is 15 residues long. Germline V lookup: CDR1 SGHRS, CDR2 YFSETQ. V trimming: 3 bases; J trimming: 8 bases; junction bases outside the gene matches: 6. In DNA, the CDR3 is TGCGCCAGCAGCTCCCGACTAGCGGGAGCGTATGAGCAGTTCTTC. Translated, it gives CASSSRLAGAYEQFF. Full variable domain (remainder filled in from reference TRBV5-1 and TRBJ2-1): KAGVTQTPRYLIKTRGQQVTLSCSPISGHRSVSWYQQTPGQGLQFLFEYFSETQRNKGNFPGRFSGRQFSNSRSEMNVSTLELGDSALYLCASSSRLAGAYEQFFGPGTRLTVL.

This clone was detected a few times. The chain recombines TRBV5-1 with TRBJ2-5; tentatively, D is TRBD1 (6 bases). V lost 4 bases, J lost 5 bases, and 18 bases lay in between. The V gene's germline CDR1 is SGHRS and CDR2 YFSETQ. CDR3 length equals 15 residues. The CDR3 DNA is TGCGCCAGCAGCCCCAGAACAGGGCCGATCGAGACCCAGTACTTC. Translation: CASSPRTGPIETQYF.

This sequence joins TRBV5-4 and TRBJ2-3, with a tentative D call TRBD1 (6 bases). The CDR3 has 13 amino acids. Trimming took 2 bases from V and 6 from J, leaving 10 bases between them. Per germline, CDR1 SGHNT and CDR2 YYREEE (reference sequence). CDR3 DNA: TGTGCCAGCAGCTTTGCAGGGGCGGATACGCAGTATTTT. Amino acid sequence: CASSFAGADTQYF.

The V and J genes are TRBV28 and TRBJ1-2, with 9 nucleotides matching TRBD1. Trimming at V came to 6 bases and at J to 5 bases, leaving 7 bases not matched to a gene. Germline lookup yields CDR1 MDHEN and CDR2 SYDVKM. The CDR3 runs to 14 residues. The CDR3 spells CASSTDRGLYGYTF. CDR3 sequence (DNA): TGTGCCAGCAGCACGGACAGGGGATTGTATGGCTACACCTTC.

The CDR3, as DNA: TGTGCCAGCAGCGGGAGAGGGAGCAACACAGATACGCAGTATTTT. Residues: CASSGRGSNTDTQYF. The chain has TRBV7-9 and TRBJ2-3; D might be TRBD2 (5 bases). Per the germline V gene, CDR1 is SEHNR and CDR2 is FQNEAQ (reference sequence). This CDR3 is built from 15 residues. The V gene lost 5 bases and the J gene lost 2 bases, with 14 bases spanning the gap.

V is TRBV6-5 and J is TRBJ1-2, with D perhaps TRBD1 (5 bases). The CDR3 totals 15 residues. The V end lost 5 bases, the J end lost 7 bases, and 20 bases lay between the germline ends. The germline CDR1 and CDR2 sequences are MNHEY and SVGAGI. The CDR3 here is CASSRVGGSEVGYTF. The CDR3 nucleotides read TGTGCCAGCAGTCGGGTGGGGGGTTCCGAGGTTGGCTACACCTTC.

V gene TRBV27 combines with J gene TRBJ2-7, with 8 bases fitting TRBD2. V shed 1 base and J 5 bases; nucleotides not matched to a gene: 10. CDR1 is MNHEY and CDR2 is SMNVEV in the germline V gene (reference sequence). CDR3 length equals 16 residues. The CDR3 loop reads CASSLLSGGGNNEQYF. The CDR3 bases are TGTGCCAGCAGTTTATTATCGGGGGGGGGAAACAACGAGCAGTACTTC.

This clone has only one observation. This chain links TRBV18 with TRBJ2-7; D is possibly TRBD2 (6 bases). Germline V gene data show CDR1 as KGHSH and CDR2 as LQKENI. Trimming took 5 bases from V and 4 from J, leaving 15 bases between them. CDR3 length: 14 residues. CDR3 region: CASSAGASAYEQYF. As DNA, the CDR3 is TGTGCCAGCTCAGCCGGTGCTAGCGCTTACGAGCAGTACTTC. The whole variable domain, filled in from reference TRBV18 and TRBJ2-7, reads NAGVMQNPRHLVRRRGQEARLRCSPMKGHSHVYWYRQLPEEGLKFMVYLQKENIIDESGMPKERFSAEFPKEGPSILRIQQVVRGDSAAYFCASSAGASAYEQYFGPGTRLTVT.

The rearrangement joins TRBV6-5 to TRBJ1-2, with D perhaps matching TRBD1 (5 bases). Germline values: CDR1 MNHEY, CDR2 SVGAGI. V lost 6 bases, J lost 6 bases, and 14 bases lay in between. The CDR3 loop spans 13 amino acids. The chain's CDR3 is CASRRDSPNGYTF. CDR3 bases: TGTGCCAGCAGACGTGACAGCCCGAATGGCTACACCTTC.

Only a few counts were recorded for this clone. This chain links TRBV28 with TRBJ1-4, with 8 bases matching TRBD1. CDR3 length equals 16 residues. Germline V lookup: CDR1 MDHEN, CDR2 SYDVKM. With 5 bases clipped from V and 7 bases from J, the junction kept 12 bases outside the gene matches. The CDR3 region is CASSDLQGALAEKLFF. The DNA for the CDR3 is TGTGCCAGCAGTGACCTTCAGGGGGCACTGGCTGAAAAACTGTTTTTT.

V usage is TRBV6-1 and J usage is TRBJ2-5; TRBD2 might be the D (5 bases). This CDR3 has 15 residues. Germline assignment: CDR1 MNHNS and CDR2 SASEGT. V lost 2 bases, J lost 2 bases, and 12 bases lay in between. The CDR3 sequence: CASSELGDYQETQYF. CDR3 coding DNA: TGTGCCAGCAGTGAATTGGGAGATTATCAAGAGACCCAGTACTTC.

This clone was recorded only once. This sequence joins TRBV4-3 and TRBJ2-6, with D tentatively TRBD1 (5 bases). CDR3 length: 14 residues. V was clipped by 4 bases and J by 2 bases, with 6 bases between them. Germline V gene data show CDR1 as LGHNA and CDR2 as YSLEER. CDR3 region: CASSPRAGANVLTF. DNA of the CDR3: TGCGCCAGCAGCCCCAGGGCTGGGGCCAACGTCCTGACTTTC.

V usage is TRBV6-1 and J usage is TRBJ1-4; D remains unclear. From germline, CDR1 is MNHNS and CDR2 SASEGT. The CDR3 length is 13 residues. Trimming removed 3 bases from V and 14 bases from J, with 16 bases in between. CDR3 loop: CASSDLNPARLFF. CDR3 nucleotides: TGTGCCAGCAGTGACCTAAATCCCGCGAGGCTGTTTTTT.

The chain has TRBV28 and TRBJ2-1, with TRBD2 identical over 10 bases. Trimming took 4 bases from V and 3 from J; bases not matched to a gene: 0. The CDR3 covers 14 residues. Germline lookup yields CDR1 MDHEN and CDR2 SYDVKM. The CDR3 DNA is TGTGCCAGCAGTTCTAGCGGGAGCTACAATGAGCAGTTCTTC. This encodes CASSSSGSYNEQFF.

V is TRBV9 and J is TRBJ1-2, with D possibly being TRBD1 (5 bases). The CDR3 is 15 amino acids. Per the germline V gene, CDR1 is SGDLS and CDR2 is YYNGEE. Between the trimmed V and J ends, which lost 2 bases and 2 bases, there was a span of 13 bases. The CDR3 reads CASSVNRGGNYGYTF. The CDR3 DNA reads as TGTGCCAGCAGCGTTAATCGGGGGGGGAACTATGGCTACACCTTC.

This clone was recorded only once. J is TRBJ1-1 and V is TRBV2; no reliable D call. The germline V and J ends were trimmed by 6 bases and 1 base, with 9 bases remaining between them. From germline, CDR1 is SNHLY and CDR2 FYNNEI. This CDR3 is built from 13 residues. CDR3 protein: CASSITPNTEAFF. CDR3 in DNA: TGTGCCAGCAGCATTACACCGAACACTGAAGCTTTCTTT.

About this clone: The junction and the germline gene differ at one end; a read error may be behind it. This sample also contains other DNA sequences that code for the same CDR3. The chain combines TRBV30 with TRBJ1-5, with TRBD1 as a possible D gene (5 bases). There are 12 residues in the CDR3. Germline V gene data show CDR1 as GTSNPN and CDR2 as SVGIG (reference sequence). The CDR3 protein is CAWRGQDQPQHF. As DNA, the CDR3 is TGTGCCTGGAGAGGACAAGATCAACCCCAGCATTTT.

The rearrangement uses TRBV28 and TRBJ1-2; a weak D match, TRBD1 (5 bases). Germline V gene lookup returns CDR1 MDHEN and CDR2 SYDVKM. The CDR3 length is 15 residues. V was pared by 5 bases and J by 3 bases, with 16 bases between. CDR3 in DNA: TGTGCCAGCAGTCCCCTAAACCAGGGTGACTATGGCTACACCTTC. Translation: CASSPLNQGDYGYTF.

This clone has only one observation. The V gene is TRBV11-2, the J gene TRBJ1-2, with TRBD1 matching over 7 bases. The CDR3 consists of 15 residues. V was pared by 3 bases and J by 8 bases, with 12 bases of the junction left unmatched. The V gene's germline CDR1 is SGHAT and CDR2 FQNNGV. CDR3 DNA sequence: TGTGCCAGCAGCTTCCAGGGACAGAACCCGGGGGGCTACACCTTC. Amino acid sequence: CASSFQGQNPGGYTF.

Only a few counts were recorded for this clone. The rearrangement joins TRBV6-1 to TRBJ2-1; 7 bases match TRBD2. The CDR3 consists of 15 residues. Looked up from germline, CDR1 is MNHNS and CDR2 is SASEGT. The ends lost 1 base at V and 2 bases at J; junction bases unmatched: 2. CDR3 DNA sequence: TGTGCCAGCAGTGAAGATGCGGGAGCCTACAATGAGCAGTTCTTC. Amino acid sequence: CASSEDAGAYNEQFF.